The rows below give T cell receptor beta chains drawn from one sample of a study of OX40 agonist ivuxolimab in advanced cancers. Sequencing used immunoSEQ multiplex PCR; TCRdb keeps in-frame clones, though not all of them. The sample lists around 56,000 clones, about 89% occurring once. The material was CD4+ or CD8+ T cells sorted from blood, obtained in a trial of the OX40 agonist ivuxolimab. The receptors originated from an adult with an advanced solid tumor such as melanoma, head and neck, liver or kidney cancer. CDR3s include the opening cysteine and the closing phenylalanine or tryptophan. Each record gives: CDR3 DNA, CDR3 protein, V gene, J gene, D gene, clone size. D genes are given only for firm matches. Not every row has a clone size; where given, it reads once, few, many or a size class.

TGCGCCAGCAGCCTGGCCTCGAACTATGGCTACACCTTC	CASSLASNYGYTF	TRBV5-1	TRBJ1-2	-	many
TGCGCCAGCAGCACTACAGGGAGAAGTGAAAAACTGTTTTTT	CASSTTGRSEKLFF	TRBV5-1	TRBJ1-4	-	once
TGTGCCAGCAGCTTAGACTATGGAAGGAGAGGACAGGGCTATGGCTACACCTTC	CASSLDYGRRGQGYGYTF	TRBV11-2	TRBJ1-2	TRBD1	-
TGTGCCAGCAGTTTGGGAGAAGAGAGAGGCTACACCTTC	CASSLGEERGYTF	TRBV28	TRBJ1-2	-	once
TGCGCCAGCAGCCGAGAACTAGCGGGAGATTCAGATACGCAGTATTTT	CASSRELAGDSDTQYF	TRBV4-3	TRBJ2-3	TRBD2	-
TGCGCCAGCAGCTTGGAGGTCAGGGGTTTACCTGGGGCCAACGTCCTGACTTTC	CASSLEVRGLPGANVLTF	TRBV5-1	TRBJ2-6	-	-
TGTGCCAGTAGTATAGGGGCTGGACAGACGATCTATGGCTACACCTTC	CASSIGAGQTIYGYTF	TRBV19	TRBJ1-2	-	-
TGTGCCAGTAGTGGCGGTGCGAAGAGCCTTAACTATGGCTACACCTTC	CASSGGAKSLNYGYTF	TRBV19	TRBJ1-2	-	-
TGTGCCAGCAGCTTGCGCTGGGCCAACATATACAATGAGCAGTTCTTC	CASSLRWANIYNEQFF	TRBV5-5	TRBJ2-1	-	-
TGCGCCAGCAGTCAAAACACAGGGAACTTGGTCGGAAGGAATGAGCAGTTCTTC	CASSQNTGNLVGRNEQFF	TRBV10-1	TRBJ2-1	-	-
TGTGCCAGCAGTCCCTCGTCTCGCGCCCAGCATTTT	CASSPSSRAQHF	TRBV28	TRBJ1-5	-	medium-sized
TGTGCCAGCAGTTACCCGACAGGCGAAGCTTTCTTT	CASSYPTGEAFF	TRBV6-6	TRBJ1-1	-	-
TGTGCCAGCAGCGACGGGACAGCAAAAGAGACCCAGTACTTC	CASSDGTAKETQYF	TRBV5-5	TRBJ2-5	TRBD1	-
TGTGCCAGCAGCCAAGAGTTTCAGGGGGGCGGGTACAATGAGCAGTTCTTC	CASSQEFQGGGYNEQFF	TRBV4-2	TRBJ2-1	-	-
TGTGCCAGCAGTAAGGTCTTAGCGGGGGCTGATACGCAGTATTTT	CASSKVLAGADTQYF	TRBV27	TRBJ2-3	TRBD2	-
TGCGCCAGCAGCCTGGATCCGGGACTAGCGGGGACGGGGGAGCAGTTCTTC	CASSLDPGLAGTGEQFF	TRBV5-1	TRBJ2-1	TRBD2	-
TGTGCCACCAGCACTGAGGGACAGTTATATGGCTACACCTTC	CATSTEGQLYGYTF	TRBV15	TRBJ1-2	TRBD1	-
TGTGCCAGCAGCAAGACTAGTGAGCAGTTCTTC	CASSKTSEQFF	TRBV9	TRBJ2-1	-	-
TGTGCCAGTACCGGGGGCGGGGAGCTGTTTTTT	CASTGGGELFF	TRBV19	TRBJ2-2	-	-
TGCGCCAGCAGCCAAGTACAGGGGAGCAATCAGCCCCAGCATTTT	CASSQVQGSNQPQHF	TRBV4-3	TRBJ1-5	TRBD1	-
TGTGCCAGCAGCCCTGGGGGGCCTCCCAGATCCTACGAGCAGTACTTC	CASSPGGPPRSYEQYF	TRBV28	TRBJ2-7	-	once
TGTGCCAGCAGCCATCCAGCCACTGAAGCTTTCTTT	CASSHPATEAFF	TRBV7-2	TRBJ1-1	-	once
TGCGCCAGCAGTGATTTGGAGACCCAGTACTTC	CASSDLETQYF	TRBV10-2	TRBJ2-5	-	-
TGTGCCAGCAGCCTCCTGGGTCAGGGTTTGAACACTGAAGCTTTCTTT	CASSLLGQGLNTEAFF	TRBV7-2	TRBJ1-1	-	-
TGTGCCAGCAGCCCTAGTTTGGGGGGCGAGCAGTACTTC	CASSPSLGGEQYF	TRBV6-6	TRBJ2-7	-	few
TGTGCCAGCAGCCCCCACCGGCAGTACTTC	CASSPHRQYF	TRBV9	TRBJ2-7	-	-
TGTGCCAGCAGCTTAAATAGAGAGGGAGTCGCCCAGTACTTC	CASSLNREGVAQYF	TRBV7-2	TRBJ2-5	-	-
TGTGCCAGCAGTCCCCCCGGGGCTAGCTCCTACAATGAGCAGTTCTTC	CASSPPGASSYNEQFF	TRBV28	TRBJ2-1	-	once
TGTGCCAGCAGTGAAAATAACTATGGCTACACCTTC	CASSENNYGYTF	TRBV6-1	TRBJ1-2	-	-